The 8 T cell receptor beta chains reported below all come from one sample, sequenced in a study of blood T cell repertoires in COVID-19. Sequenced by immunoSEQ multiplex PCR; TCRdb stores in-frame clones only, minus some. The profile shows fewer than 250,000 clones, approximately 86% of them singletons. The specimen was peripheral blood. The receptors come from a man aged 40-55 years with acute or convalescent COVID-19.

The sample holds a few counts of this clone. The V call is TRBV24-1, the J call TRBJ2-1; TRBD2 agrees at 8 bases. The V gene end was trimmed by 4 bases and the J gene end by 5 bases; junction bases not matched to a gene: 6. This CDR3 contains 15 residues. The germline gives CDR1 KGHDR, CDR2 SFDVKD. CDR3 sequence: CATSDSGRGDNEQFF. The CDR3, as DNA: TGTGCCACCAGTGACAGCGGGAGAGGTGACAATGAGCAGTTCTTC.

The rearrangement links TRBV4-3 to TRBJ2-5, with D tentatively TRBD2 (5 bases). The CDR3 is 15 amino acids. The germline V gene has CDR1 LGHNA and CDR2 YSLEER. Deletions cut 1 base from V and 5 bases from J, with 14 bases between. The CDR3 nucleotides read TGCGCCAGCAGCCAAGGTACGGGGTTACGGGAGACCCAGTACTTC. The encoded protein is CASSQGTGLRETQYF.

This chain links TRBV18 with TRBJ2-1, with 10 positions matching TRBD2. In germline, CDR1 is KGHSH, CDR2 LQKENI. The junction had 6 bases not matched to a gene; V was cut back by 3 bases and J by 4 bases. This CDR3 contains 16 residues. CDR3 coding DNA: TGTGCCAGCTCACCCAGTAGCGGGAGGTTTTACAATGAGCAGTTCTTC. This translates into CASSPSSGRFYNEQFF. The entire variable domain, with the rest obtained from reference TRBV18 and TRBJ2-1, is as follows: NAGVMQNPRHLVRRRGQEARLRCSPMKGHSHVYWYRQLPEEGLKFMVYLQKENIIDESGMPKERFSAEFPKEGPSILRIQQVVRGDSAAYFCASSPSSGRFYNEQFFGPGTRLTVL.

This chain links TRBV7-8 with TRBJ1-6; TRBD1 might be the D (6 bases). Germline loops: CDR1 SGHVS, CDR2 FQNEAQ. This CDR3 is 15 amino acids long. The V and J ends lost 2 bases and 8 bases respectively, with 13 bases between them. CDR3 protein: CASSLMGAGDSPLHF. In nucleotides, the CDR3 is TGTGCCAGCAGCTTAATGGGGGCGGGGGATTCACCCCTCCACTTT.

The gene calls are TRBV19 and TRBJ2-2, with 8 bases identical to TRBD1. The V segment lost 10 bases and the J segment 6 bases; nucleotides outside the gene matches: 7. Per the germline V gene, CDR1 is LNHDA and CDR2 is SQIVND (reference sequence). The CDR3 covers 13 residues. The chain's CDR3 is CATAQGAAGELFF. DNA of the CDR3: TGTGCCACAGCTCAGGGGGCTGCCGGGGAGCTGTTTTTT.

The chain uses TRBV2 and TRBJ2-7, with a possible D match to TRBD1 (6 bases). Trimming left V 6 bases short and J 0 bases short, with 12 bases between. Germline CDR1 and CDR2: SNHLY and FYNNEI. The CDR3 is made up of 14 amino acids. The CDR3 loop is CASRMDSRSYEQYF. CDR3 nucleotides: TGTGCCAGCAGGATGGACAGTCGCTCCTACGAGCAGTACTTC.

The genes are TRBV7-9 and TRBJ2-7, with TRBD1 matching over 7 bases. The V and J ends lost 5 bases and 3 bases, in that order; junction bases with no gene match: 4. The CDR3 extends over 13 amino acids. CDR1 is SEHNR and CDR2 is FQNEAQ in the germline V gene (reference sequence). Here the CDR3 DNA reads TGTGCCAGCAGCCGAAGGGACAGCTACGAGCAGTACTTC. Its translation is CASSRRDSYEQYF. Looking up the rest from reference TRBV7-9 and TRBJ2-7 gives the full variable domain: DTGVSQNPRHKITKRGQNVTFRCDPISEHNRLYWYRQTLGQGPEFLTYFQNEAQLEKSRLLSDRFSAERPKGSFSTLEIQRTEQGDSAMYLCASSRRDSYEQYFGPGTRLTVT.

The gene calls are TRBV6-5 and TRBJ1-5, with 7 bases aligning to TRBD1. This CDR3 has 15 residues. V shed 4 bases and J 6 bases; nucleotides not matched to a gene: 9. The germline V gene has CDR1 MNHEY and CDR2 SVGAGI. CDR3 DNA sequence: TGTGCCAGCAGTTCACAGGGGCGGGCGGGTCAGCCCCAGCATTTT. This sequence encodes CASSSQGRAGQPQHF.